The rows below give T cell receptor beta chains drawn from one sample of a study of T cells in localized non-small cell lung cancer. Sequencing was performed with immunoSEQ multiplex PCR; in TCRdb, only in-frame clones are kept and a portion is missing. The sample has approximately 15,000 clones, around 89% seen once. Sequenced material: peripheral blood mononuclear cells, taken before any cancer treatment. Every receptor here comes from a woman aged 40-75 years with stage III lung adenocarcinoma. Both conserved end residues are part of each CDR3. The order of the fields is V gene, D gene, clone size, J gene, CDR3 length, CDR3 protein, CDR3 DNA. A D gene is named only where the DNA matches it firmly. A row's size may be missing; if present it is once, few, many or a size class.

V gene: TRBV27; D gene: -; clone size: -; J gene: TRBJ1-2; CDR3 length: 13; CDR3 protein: CASSNRVQGGYTF; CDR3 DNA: TGTGCCAGCAGTAACAGGGTTCAGGGTGGCTACACCTTC
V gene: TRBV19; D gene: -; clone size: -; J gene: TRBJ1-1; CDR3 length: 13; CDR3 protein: CASSIGGGTEAFF; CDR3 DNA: TGTGCCAGTAGTATTGGAGGGGGTACTGAAGCTTTCTTT
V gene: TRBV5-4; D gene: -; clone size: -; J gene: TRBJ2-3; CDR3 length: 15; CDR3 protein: CASSLGDTPFDTQYF; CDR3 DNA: TGTGCCAGCAGCTTGGGGGACACCCCATTTGATACGCAGTATTTT
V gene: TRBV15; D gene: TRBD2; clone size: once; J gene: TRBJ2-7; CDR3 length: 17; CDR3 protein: CATSRPSGRRTAYEQYF; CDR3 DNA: TGTGCCACCAGCAGACCTAGCGGGAGGAGGACCGCCTACGAGCAGTACTTC
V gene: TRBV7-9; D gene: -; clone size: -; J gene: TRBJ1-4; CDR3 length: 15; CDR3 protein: CASSLDVRTNEKLFF; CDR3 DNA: TGTGCCAGCAGCTTGGATGTAAGGACTAATGAAAAACTGTTTTTT
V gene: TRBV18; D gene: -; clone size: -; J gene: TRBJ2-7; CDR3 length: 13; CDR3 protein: CASSRDRPSEQYF; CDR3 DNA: TGTGCCAGCTCCCGGGACCGACCATCCGAGCAGTACTTC
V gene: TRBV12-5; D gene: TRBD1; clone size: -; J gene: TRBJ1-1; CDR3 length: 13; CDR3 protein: CASGPGTGAEAFF; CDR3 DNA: TGTGCTAGTGGCCCAGGGACAGGGGCTGAAGCTTTCTTT
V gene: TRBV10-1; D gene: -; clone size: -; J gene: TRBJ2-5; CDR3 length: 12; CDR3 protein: CAREELQETQYF; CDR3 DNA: TGCGCCAGGGAGGAGCTCCAAGAGACCCAGTACTTC
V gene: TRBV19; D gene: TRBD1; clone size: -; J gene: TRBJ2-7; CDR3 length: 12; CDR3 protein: CASSDTRDRQYF; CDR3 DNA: TGTGCCAGTAGTGACACCCGGGACAGGCAGTACTTC
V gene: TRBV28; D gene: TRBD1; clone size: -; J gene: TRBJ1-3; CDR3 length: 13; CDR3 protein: CASSSGGENTIYF; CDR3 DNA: TGTGCCAGCAGTTCAGGGGGGGAAAACACCATATATTTT
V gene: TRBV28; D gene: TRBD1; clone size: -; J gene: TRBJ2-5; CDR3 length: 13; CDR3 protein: CASSRDSQETQYF; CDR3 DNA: TGTGCCAGCAGTCGGGACAGTCAAGAGACCCAGTACTTC
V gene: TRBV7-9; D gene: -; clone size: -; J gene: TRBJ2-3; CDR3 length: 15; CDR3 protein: CASSFEGSSTDTQYF; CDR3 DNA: TGTGCCAGCAGTTTCGAGGGCTCTAGCACAGATACGCAGTATTTT
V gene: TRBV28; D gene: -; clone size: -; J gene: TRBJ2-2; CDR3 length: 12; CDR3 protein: CASTWSTGELFF; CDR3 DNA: TGTGCCAGCACCTGGAGCACCGGGGAGCTGTTTTTT
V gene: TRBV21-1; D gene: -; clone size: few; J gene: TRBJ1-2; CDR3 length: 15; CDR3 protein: CASSKEMKTAYGYTF; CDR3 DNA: TGTGCCAGCAGCAAAGAAATGAAGACAGCCTATGGCTACACCTTC
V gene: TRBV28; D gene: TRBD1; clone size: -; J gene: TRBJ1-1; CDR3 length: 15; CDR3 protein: CASSLGDRLNTEAFF; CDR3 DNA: TGTGCCAGCAGTTTGGGGGACAGGTTGAACACTGAAGCTTTCTTT
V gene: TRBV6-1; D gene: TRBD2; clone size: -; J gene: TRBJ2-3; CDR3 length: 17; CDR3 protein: CASSEMVAGGQSDTQYF; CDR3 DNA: TGTGCCAGCAGTGAGATGGTAGCGGGGGGGCAATCAGATACGCAGTATTTT
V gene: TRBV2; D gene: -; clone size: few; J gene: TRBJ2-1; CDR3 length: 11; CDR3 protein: CASSTRNEQFF; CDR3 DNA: TGTGCCAGCAGTACTAGGAATGAGCAGTTCTTC
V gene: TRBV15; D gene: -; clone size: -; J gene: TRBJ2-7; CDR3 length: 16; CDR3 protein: CATSRGQGKGAYEQYF; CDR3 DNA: TGTGCCACCAGCAGAGGCCAGGGGAAAGGGGCCTACGAGCAGTACTTC
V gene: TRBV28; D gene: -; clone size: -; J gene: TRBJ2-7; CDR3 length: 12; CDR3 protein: CASSPPRWEQYF; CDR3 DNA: TGTGCCAGCAGTCCTCCAAGATGGGAGCAGTACTTC
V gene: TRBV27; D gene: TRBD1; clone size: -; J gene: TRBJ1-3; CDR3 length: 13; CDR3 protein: CASRPTGGNTIYF; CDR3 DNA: TGTGCCAGCAGACCGACAGGGGGAAACACCATATATTTT
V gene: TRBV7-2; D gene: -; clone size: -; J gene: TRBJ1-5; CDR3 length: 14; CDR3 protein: CASSNGGYNQPQHF; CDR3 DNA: TGTGCCAGCAGCAATGGGGGTTACAATCAGCCCCAGCATTTT
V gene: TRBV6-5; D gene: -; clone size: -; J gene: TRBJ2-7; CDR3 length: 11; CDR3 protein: CASSLGYEQYF; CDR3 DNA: TGTGCCAGCAGTTTGGGCTACGAGCAGTACTTC
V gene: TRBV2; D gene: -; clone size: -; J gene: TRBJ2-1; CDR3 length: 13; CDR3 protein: CASSPNFLGEQFF; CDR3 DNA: TGTGCCAGCAGTCCAAACTTTCTCGGGGAGCAGTTCTTC
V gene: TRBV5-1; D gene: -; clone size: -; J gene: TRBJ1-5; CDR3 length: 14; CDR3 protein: CASSLDAGNQPQHF; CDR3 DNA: TGCGCCAGCAGCTTGGACGCGGGCAATCAGCCCCAGCATTTT
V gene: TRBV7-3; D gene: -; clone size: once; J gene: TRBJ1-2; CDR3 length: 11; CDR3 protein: CASSPRSRYTF; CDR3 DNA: TGTGCCAGCAGCCCAAGGTCCCGCTACACCTTC
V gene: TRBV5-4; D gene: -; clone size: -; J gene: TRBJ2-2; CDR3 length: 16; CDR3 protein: CASSLPGRRSTGELFF; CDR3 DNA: TGTGCCAGCAGCTTGCCGGGACGTAGGTCCACCGGGGAGCTGTTTTTT
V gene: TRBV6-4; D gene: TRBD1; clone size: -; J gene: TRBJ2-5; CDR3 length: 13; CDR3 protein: CASSPRQGQTQYF; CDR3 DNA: TGTGCCAGCAGTCCCCGACAGGGTCAGACCCAGTACTTC
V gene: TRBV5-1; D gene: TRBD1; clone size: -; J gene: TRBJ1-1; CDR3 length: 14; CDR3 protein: CASSSGTGNTEAFF; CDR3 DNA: TGCGCCAGCAGCTCGGGGACAGGGAACACTGAAGCTTTCTTT
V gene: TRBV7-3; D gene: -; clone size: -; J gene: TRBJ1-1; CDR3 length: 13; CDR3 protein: CASSLSRKTEAFF; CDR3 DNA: TGTGCCAGCAGCTTATCGAGGAAGACTGAAGCTTTCTTT
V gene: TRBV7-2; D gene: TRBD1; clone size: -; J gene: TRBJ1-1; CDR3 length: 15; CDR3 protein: CASSPSLTGGTEAFF; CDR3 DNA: TGTGCCAGCAGCCCATCATTGACAGGGGGTACTGAAGCTTTCTTT
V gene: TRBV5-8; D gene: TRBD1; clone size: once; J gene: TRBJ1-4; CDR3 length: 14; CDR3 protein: CASSYRDSWEKLFF; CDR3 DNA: TGTGCCAGCAGCTACCGGGACAGCTGGGAAAAACTGTTTTTT
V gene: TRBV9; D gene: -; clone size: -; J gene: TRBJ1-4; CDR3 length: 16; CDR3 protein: CASSVTEGRRDEKLFF; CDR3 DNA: TGTGCCAGCAGCGTTACTGAGGGACGAAGAGATGAAAAACTGTTTTTT
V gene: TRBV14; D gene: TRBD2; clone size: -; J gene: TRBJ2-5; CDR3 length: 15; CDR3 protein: CASSRQAGPQETQYF; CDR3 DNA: TGTGCCAGCAGCCGCCAAGCGGGGCCTCAAGAGACCCAGTACTTC
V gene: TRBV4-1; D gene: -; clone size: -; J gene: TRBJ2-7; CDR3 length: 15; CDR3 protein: CASSQESANTYEQYF; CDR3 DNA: TGCGCCAGCAGCCAAGAATCGGCTAACACCTACGAGCAGTACTTC
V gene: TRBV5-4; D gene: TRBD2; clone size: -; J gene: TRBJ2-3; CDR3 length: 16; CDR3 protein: CASSWGGLAGADTQYF; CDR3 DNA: TGTGCCAGCAGCTGGGGTGGGTTAGCGGGAGCAGATACGCAGTATTTT
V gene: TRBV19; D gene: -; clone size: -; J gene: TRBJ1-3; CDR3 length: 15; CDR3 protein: CASSIGGAAGNTIYF; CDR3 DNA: TGTGCCAGTAGTATAGGCGGGGCGGCTGGAAACACCATATATTTT
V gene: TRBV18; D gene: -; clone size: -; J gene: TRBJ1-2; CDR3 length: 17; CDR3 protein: CASSPSVGPLLNYGYTF; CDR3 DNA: TGTGCCAGCTCACCCTCAGTAGGCCCCTTACTAAACTATGGCTACACCTTC
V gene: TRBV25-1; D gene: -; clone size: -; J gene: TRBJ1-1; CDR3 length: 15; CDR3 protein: CASGQQGSMNTEAFF; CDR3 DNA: TGTGCCAGCGGGCAACAGGGATCTATGAACACTGAAGCTTTCTTT
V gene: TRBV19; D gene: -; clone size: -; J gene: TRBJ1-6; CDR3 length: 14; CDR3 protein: CASNPTGGNSPLHF; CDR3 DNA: TGTGCCAGTAACCCCACGGGTGGGAATTCACCCCTCCACTTT
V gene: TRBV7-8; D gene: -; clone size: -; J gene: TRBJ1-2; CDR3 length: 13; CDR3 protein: CASSATAFYGYTF; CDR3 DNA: TGTGCCAGCAGCGCGACGGCTTTCTATGGCTACACCTTC
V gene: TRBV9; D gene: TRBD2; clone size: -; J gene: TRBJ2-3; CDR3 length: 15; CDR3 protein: CASSVAGRGADTQYF; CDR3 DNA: TGTGCCAGCAGCGTAGCCGGGAGGGGGGCAGATACGCAGTATTTT
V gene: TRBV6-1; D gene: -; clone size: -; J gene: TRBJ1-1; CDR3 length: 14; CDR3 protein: CASSSTGGNTEAFF; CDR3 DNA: TGTGCCAGCAGCTCAACGGGGGGCAACACTGAAGCTTTCTTT
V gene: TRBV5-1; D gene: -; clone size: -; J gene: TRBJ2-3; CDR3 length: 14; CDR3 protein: CASSLVALTDTQYF; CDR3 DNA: TGCGCCAGCAGCTTGGTGGCTCTCACAGATACGCAGTATTTT
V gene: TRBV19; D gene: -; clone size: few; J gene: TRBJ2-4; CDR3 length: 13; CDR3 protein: CASKEVGKNIQYF; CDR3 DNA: TGTGCCAGTAAAGAGGTTGGCAAAAACATTCAGTACTTC
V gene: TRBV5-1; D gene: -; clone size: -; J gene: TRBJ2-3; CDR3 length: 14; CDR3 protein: CASSLGPSTDTQYF; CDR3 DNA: TGCGCCAGCAGCTTGGGACCTAGCACAGATACGCAGTATTTT
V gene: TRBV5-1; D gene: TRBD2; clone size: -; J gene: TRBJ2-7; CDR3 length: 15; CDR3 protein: CASSLGLAPSYEQYF; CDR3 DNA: TGCGCCAGCAGCTTAGGACTAGCTCCATCCTACGAGCAGTACTTC
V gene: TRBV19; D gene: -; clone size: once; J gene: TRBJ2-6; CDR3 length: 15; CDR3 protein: CASSISLSGANVLTF; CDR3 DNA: TGTGCCAGTAGTATAAGCCTCTCTGGGGCCAACGTCCTGACTTTC
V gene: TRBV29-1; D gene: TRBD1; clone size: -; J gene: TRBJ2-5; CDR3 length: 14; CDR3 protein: CSVEETGQVLTQYF; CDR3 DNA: TGCAGCGTTGAAGAGACGGGACAGGTACTGACCCAGTACTTC
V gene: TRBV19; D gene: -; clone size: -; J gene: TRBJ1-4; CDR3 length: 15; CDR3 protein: CASLPPGQLNEKLFF; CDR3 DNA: TGTGCCAGTCTCCCGCCTGGGCAACTTAATGAAAAACTGTTTTTT
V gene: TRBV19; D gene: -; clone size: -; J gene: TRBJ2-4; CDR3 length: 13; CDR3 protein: CASSRGAQNIQYF; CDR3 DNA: TGTGCCAGTAGTAGGGGCGCCCAAAACATTCAGTACTTC
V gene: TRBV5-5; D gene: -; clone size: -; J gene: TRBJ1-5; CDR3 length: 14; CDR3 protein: CASSQRDGNQPQHF; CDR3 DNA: TGTGCCAGCAGCCAAAGGGACGGGAATCAGCCCCAGCATTTT
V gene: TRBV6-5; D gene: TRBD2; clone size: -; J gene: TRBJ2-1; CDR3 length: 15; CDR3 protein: CASSRTSGGGNEQFF; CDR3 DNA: TGTGCCAGCAGTAGGACTAGCGGGGGCGGGAATGAGCAGTTCTTC
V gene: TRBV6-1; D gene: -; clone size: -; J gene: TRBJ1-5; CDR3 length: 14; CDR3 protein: CASSEGAWKEPQHF; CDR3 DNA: TGTGCCAGCAGTGAGGGCGCCTGGAAGGAGCCCCAGCATTTT
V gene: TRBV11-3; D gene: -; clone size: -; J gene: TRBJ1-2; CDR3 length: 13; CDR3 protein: CASSIVPDYGYTF; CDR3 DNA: TGTGCCAGCAGCATAGTCCCCGACTATGGCTACACCTTC